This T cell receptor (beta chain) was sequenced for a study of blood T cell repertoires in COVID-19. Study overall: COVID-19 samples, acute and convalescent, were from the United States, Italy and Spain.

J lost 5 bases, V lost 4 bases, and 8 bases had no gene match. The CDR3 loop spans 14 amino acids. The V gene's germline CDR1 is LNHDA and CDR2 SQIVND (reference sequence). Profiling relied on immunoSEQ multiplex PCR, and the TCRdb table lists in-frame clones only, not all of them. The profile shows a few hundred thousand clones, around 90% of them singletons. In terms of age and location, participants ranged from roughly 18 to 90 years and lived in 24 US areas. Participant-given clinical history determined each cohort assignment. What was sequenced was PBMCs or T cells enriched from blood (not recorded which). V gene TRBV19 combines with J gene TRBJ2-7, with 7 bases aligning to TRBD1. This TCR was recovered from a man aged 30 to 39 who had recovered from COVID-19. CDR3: CASSRRQGKDEQYF. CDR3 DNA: TGTGCCAGTAGTAGACGACAGGGTAAGGACGAGCAGTACTTC.